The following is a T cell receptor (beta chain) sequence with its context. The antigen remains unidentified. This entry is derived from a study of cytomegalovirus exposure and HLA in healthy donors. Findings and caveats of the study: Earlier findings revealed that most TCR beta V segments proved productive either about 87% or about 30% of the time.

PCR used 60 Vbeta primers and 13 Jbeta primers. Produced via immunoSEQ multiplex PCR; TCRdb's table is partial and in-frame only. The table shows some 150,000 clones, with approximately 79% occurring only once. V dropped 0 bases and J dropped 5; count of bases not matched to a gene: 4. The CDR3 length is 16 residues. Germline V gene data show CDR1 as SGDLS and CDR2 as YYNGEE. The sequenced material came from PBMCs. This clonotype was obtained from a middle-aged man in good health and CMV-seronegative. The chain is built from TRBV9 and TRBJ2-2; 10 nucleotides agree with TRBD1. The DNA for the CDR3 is TGTGCCAGCAGCGTAGGGGACAGGGGCTTGACCGGGGAGCTGTTTTTT. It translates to CASSVGDRGLTGELFF.